This T cell receptor (beta chain) was retrieved from a study of technical replicates of blood from several donors. The assay was immunoSEQ multiplex PCR, and TCRdb's table has in-frame clones only and misses some. The data contain roughly 69,000 clones, approximately 86% of them seen just once; the ten biggest clones take up 5% to 6.5%. Trimming removed 6 bases from V and 7 bases from J; junction bases left unmatched: 8. Looked up from germline, CDR1 is MNHEY and CDR2 is SMNVEV (reference sequence). The CDR3 totals 14 residues. Sequenced sample: PBMCs. This clonotype was sampled from a human donor in good health. Some clones in this sample may be carry-over from other donors' samples. This chain joins TRBV27 and TRBJ1-4; 7 nucleotides align to TRBD1. CDR3 nucleotide sequence: TGTGCCAGCAGGTTAGAGGGGGCGACTGAAAAACTGTTTTTT. Translating gives CASRLEGATEKLFF.